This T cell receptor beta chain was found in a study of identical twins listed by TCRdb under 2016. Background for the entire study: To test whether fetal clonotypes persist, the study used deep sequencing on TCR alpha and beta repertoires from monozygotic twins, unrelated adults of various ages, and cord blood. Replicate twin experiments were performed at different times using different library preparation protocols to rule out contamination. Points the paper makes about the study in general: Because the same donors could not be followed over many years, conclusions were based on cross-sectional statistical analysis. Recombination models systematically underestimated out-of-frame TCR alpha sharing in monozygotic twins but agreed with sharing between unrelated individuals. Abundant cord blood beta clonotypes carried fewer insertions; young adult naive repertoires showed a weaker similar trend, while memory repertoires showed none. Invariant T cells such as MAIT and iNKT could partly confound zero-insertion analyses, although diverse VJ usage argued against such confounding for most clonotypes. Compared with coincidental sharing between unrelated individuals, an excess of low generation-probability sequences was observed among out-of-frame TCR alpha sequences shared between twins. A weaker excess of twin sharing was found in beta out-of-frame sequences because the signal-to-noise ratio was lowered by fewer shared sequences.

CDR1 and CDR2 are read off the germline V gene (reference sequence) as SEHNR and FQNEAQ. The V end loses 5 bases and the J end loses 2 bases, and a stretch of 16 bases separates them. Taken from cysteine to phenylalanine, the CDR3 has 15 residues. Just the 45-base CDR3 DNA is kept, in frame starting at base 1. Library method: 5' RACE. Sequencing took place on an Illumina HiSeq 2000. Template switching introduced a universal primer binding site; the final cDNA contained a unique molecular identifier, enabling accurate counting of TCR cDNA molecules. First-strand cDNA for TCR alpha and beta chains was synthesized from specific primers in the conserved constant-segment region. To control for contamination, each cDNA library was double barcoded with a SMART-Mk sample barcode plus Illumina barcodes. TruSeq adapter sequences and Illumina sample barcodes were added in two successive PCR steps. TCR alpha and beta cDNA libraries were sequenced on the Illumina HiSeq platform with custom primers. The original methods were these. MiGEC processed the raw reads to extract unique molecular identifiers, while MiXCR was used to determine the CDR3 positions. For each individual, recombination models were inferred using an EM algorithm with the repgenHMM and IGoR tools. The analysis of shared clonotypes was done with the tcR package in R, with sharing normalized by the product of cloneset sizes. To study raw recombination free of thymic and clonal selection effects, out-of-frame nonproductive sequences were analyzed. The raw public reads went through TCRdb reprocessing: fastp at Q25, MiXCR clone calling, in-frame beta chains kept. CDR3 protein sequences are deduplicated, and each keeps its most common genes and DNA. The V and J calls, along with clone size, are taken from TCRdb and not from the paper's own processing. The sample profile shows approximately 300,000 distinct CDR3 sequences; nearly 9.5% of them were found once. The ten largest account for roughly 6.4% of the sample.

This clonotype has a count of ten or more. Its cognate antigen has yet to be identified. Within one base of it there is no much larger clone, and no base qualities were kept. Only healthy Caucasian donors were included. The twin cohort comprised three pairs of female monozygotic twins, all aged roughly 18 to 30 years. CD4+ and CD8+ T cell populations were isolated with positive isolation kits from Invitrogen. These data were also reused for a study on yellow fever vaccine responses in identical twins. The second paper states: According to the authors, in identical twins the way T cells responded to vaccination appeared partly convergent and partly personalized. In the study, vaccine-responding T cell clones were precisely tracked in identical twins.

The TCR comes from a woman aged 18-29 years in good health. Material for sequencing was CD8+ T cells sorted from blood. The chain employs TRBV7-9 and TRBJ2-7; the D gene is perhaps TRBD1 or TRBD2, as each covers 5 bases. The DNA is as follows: TGTGCCAGCAGCACTGGGGGAGCAGGGCCCTACGAGCAGTACTTC. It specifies CASSTGGAGPYEQYF.